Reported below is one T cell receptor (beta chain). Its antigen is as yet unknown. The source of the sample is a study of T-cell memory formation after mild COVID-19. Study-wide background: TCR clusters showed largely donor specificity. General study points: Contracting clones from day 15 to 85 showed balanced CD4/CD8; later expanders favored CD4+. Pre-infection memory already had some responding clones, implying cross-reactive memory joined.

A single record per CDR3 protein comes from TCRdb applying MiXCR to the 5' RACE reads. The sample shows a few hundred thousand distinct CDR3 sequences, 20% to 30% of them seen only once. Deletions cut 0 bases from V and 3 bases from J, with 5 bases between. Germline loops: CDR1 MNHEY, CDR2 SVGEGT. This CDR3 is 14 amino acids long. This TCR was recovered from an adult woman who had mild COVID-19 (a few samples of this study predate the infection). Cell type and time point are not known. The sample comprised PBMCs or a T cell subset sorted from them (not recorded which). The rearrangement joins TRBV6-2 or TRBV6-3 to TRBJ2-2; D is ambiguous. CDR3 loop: CASSYSLHTGELFF. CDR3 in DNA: TGTGCCAGCAGTTACTCACTCCACACCGGGGAGCTGTTTTTT.